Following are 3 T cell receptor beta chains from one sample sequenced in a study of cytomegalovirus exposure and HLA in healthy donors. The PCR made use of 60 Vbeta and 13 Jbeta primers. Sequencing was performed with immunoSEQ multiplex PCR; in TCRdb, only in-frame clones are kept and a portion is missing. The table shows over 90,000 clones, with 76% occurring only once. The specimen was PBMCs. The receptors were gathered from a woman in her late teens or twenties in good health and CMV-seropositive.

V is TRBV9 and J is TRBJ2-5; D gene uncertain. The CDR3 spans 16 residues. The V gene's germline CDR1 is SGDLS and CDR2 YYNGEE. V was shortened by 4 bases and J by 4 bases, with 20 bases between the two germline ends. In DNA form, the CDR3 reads TGTGCCAGCAGCTCCCACCCGGCGGAGATAGGAGAGACCCAGTACTTC. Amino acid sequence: CASSSHPAEIGETQYF.

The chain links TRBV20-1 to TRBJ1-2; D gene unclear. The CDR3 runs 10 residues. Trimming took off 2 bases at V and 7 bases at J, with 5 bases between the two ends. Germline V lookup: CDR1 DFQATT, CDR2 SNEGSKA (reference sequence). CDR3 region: CSARHGGYTF. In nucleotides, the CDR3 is TGCAGTGCTAGACACGGTGGCTACACCTTC.

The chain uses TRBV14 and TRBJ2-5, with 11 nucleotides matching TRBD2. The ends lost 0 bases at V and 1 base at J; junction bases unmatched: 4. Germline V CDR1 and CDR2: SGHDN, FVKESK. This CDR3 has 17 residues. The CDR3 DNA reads TGTGCCAGCAGCCAAGATTGGCTAGCGGGAGGCCAAGAGACCCAGTACTTC. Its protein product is CASSQDWLAGGQETQYF.